These 3 T cell receptor beta chains share one sample of origin, sequenced in a study of blood T cell repertoires in COVID-19. Clones were sequenced by immunoSEQ multiplex PCR, and TCRdb holds only the in-frame ones, with some missing. The sample yields around 400,000 clones, 80% to 90% seen once. The sequencing sample was made of peripheral blood. These receptors originate from a man aged 40-49 years with acute or convalescent COVID-19.

The chain has TRBV3-1 (or the pseudogene TRBV3-2) and TRBJ1-5; TRBD1 matches 7 bases. CDR1 is LGHDT and CDR2 is YNNKEL in the germline V gene (reference sequence). CDR3 size: 16 residues. V was pared by 1 base and J by 3 bases, with 6 bases of the junction left unmatched. CDR3 coding DNA: TGTGCCAGCAGCCAAGGGACAGGAGCCCTCAATCAGCCCCAGCATTTT. Its translation is CASSQGTGALNQPQHF.

V usage is TRBV5-1 and J usage is TRBJ2-5; possibly TRBD1 for D (6 bases). The length of the CDR3 is 15 residues. Per the germline V gene, CDR1 is SGHRS and CDR2 is YFSETQ. Trimming left V 0 bases short and J 5 bases short, with 14 bases between. CDR3 DNA: TGCGCCAGCAGCTTGGAGGGGACATTGGTTGAGACCCAGTACTTC. Its protein product is CASSLEGTLVETQYF. The variable domain in full, completed from reference TRBV5-1 and TRBJ2-5, reads KAGVTQTPRYLIKTRGQQVTLSCSPISGHRSVSWYQQTPGQGLQFLFEYFSETQRNKGNFPGRFSGRQFSNSRSEMNVSTLELGDSALYLCASSLEGTLVETQYFGPGTRLLVL.

This chain connects TRBV30 to TRBJ1-2; D is perhaps TRBD1 (6 bases). V lost 1 base and J lost 6, with 12 bases in between. Germline V gene data show CDR1 as GTSNPN and CDR2 as SVGIG (reference sequence). This CDR3 region has 13 residues. CDR3 bases: TGTGCCTGGAGTGCGGGGGGCGGCGATGGCTACACCTTC. Its protein is CAWSAGGGDGYTF.